Each of the 9 T cell receptor beta chains below was sequenced from the same sample in a study of OX40 agonist ivuxolimab in advanced cancers. Libraries were built with the immunoSEQ multiplex PCR assay. TCRdb's version of the immuneACCESS table is confined to in-frame rearrangements and falls short of the full clone set. An unresolved V gene accounts for under half of the shortfall where checked; the remainder is of unknown origin. This sample comprises some 44,000 clones, approximately 83% of them detected only once. Jointly, the top ten make up 35% of the sample. The starting material was CD4+ or CD8+ T cells sorted from blood, obtained in a trial of the OX40 agonist ivuxolimab. The receptors shown here come from an adult with an advanced solid tumor such as melanoma, head and neck, liver or kidney cancer.

J is TRBJ2-1 and V is TRBV14; 9 nucleotides align to TRBD2. This CDR3 spans 15 amino acids. Germline V gene data show CDR1 as SGHDN and CDR2 as FVKESK. J was trimmed by 6 bases and V by 5 bases; bases with no gene match: 8. The chain's CDR3 is CASSFVAGVINEQFF. The CDR3 bases are TGTGCCAGCAGCTTCGTAGCGGGAGTAATCAATGAGCAGTTCTTC.

This chain uses TRBV5-1 with TRBJ1-1; D remains unclear. Germline V gene lookup returns CDR1 SGHRS and CDR2 YFSETQ. Trimming pared 9 bases from V and 11 bases from J, leaving 11 bases between. The CDR3 is made up of 9 amino acids. This chain's CDR3 is CATQVRAFF. In DNA form, the CDR3 reads TGCGCCACCCAAGTACGGGCTTTCTTT.

This rearrangement joins TRBV7-8 to TRBJ2-1; D is perhaps TRBD1 or TRBD2 (5 bases each). This CDR3 is 11 amino acids long. The V end lost 5 bases, the J end lost 14 bases, and 13 bases lay between the germline ends. CDR1 and CDR2 (germline): SGHVS, FQNEAQ. CDR3 sequence reads: CASSRDLSEFF. CDR3 sequence (DNA): TGTGCCAGCAGCCGGGACCTAAGTGAGTTCTTC.

The table lists this clone with a few counts. The chain is built from TRBV13 and TRBJ2-5; 7 bases align to TRBD2. Trimming at V came to 3 bases and at J to 5 bases, leaving 6 bases not matched to a gene. The CDR3 loop spans 14 amino acids. Germline values: CDR1 PRHDT, CDR2 FYEKMQ (reference sequence). DNA for the CDR3: TGTGCCAGCAGCTTCCGGGGGGTAGGGGAGACCCAGTACTTC. Its translation is CASSFRGVGETQYF. The full variable domain, its missing parts supplied by reference TRBV13 and TRBJ2-5, is AAGVIQSPRHLIKEKRETATLKCYPIPRHDTVYWYQQGPGQDPQFLISFYEKMQSDKGSIPDRFSAQQFSDYHSELNMSSLELGDSALYFCASSFRGVGETQYFGPGTRLLVL.

The chain is built from TRBV5-6 and TRBJ1-5, with D perhaps matching TRBD1 (6 bases). Germline CDR1 and CDR2: SGHDT and YYEEEE. V was clipped by 1 base and J by 3 bases, with 14 bases between them. This CDR3 has 16 residues. The DNA for the CDR3 is TGTGCCAGCAGCTTGAGGTTAGGACAGCCCAATCAGCCCCAGCATTTT. Translation gives CASSLRLGQPNQPQHF. Together with reference TRBV5-6 and TRBJ1-5, the CDR3 gives the full variable domain: DAGVTQSPTHLIKTRGQQVTLRCSPKSGHDTVSWYQQALGQGPQFIFQYYEEEERQRGNFPDRFSGHQFPNYSSELNVNALLLGDSALYLCASSLRLGQPNQPQHFGDGTRLSIL.

The chain recombines TRBV7-2 with TRBJ2-1; 11 bases align to TRBD1. The germline V gene has CDR1 SGHTA and CDR2 FQGNSA. The ends lost 6 bases at V and 0 bases at J; junction bases unmatched: 4. This CDR3 contains 16 residues. For the CDR3, the DNA is TGTGCCAGCAGACTCGGGACAGGGGGCTCCTACAATGAGCAGTTCTTC. Residues: CASRLGTGGSYNEQFF.

The chain joins TRBV28 to TRBJ1-2; D unclear. CDR3 length equals 13 residues. Germline V gene sequence: CDR1 MDHEN, CDR2 SYDVKM. Trimming pared 3 bases from V and 13 bases from J, leaving 18 bases between. CDR3: CASSFQRTPSFTF. CDR3 nucleotides: TGTGCCAGCAGTTTTCAACGGACTCCAAGTTTCACCTTC.

About this clone itself: Since a much larger clone is just one base distant, this may be a read error. The chain recombines TRBV5-4 with TRBJ2-7, with D tentatively TRBD2 (5 bases). V was cut by 3 bases and J by 5 bases, with 27 bases left in between. There are 18 residues in the CDR3. CDR1 is SGHNT and CDR2 is YYREEE in the germline V gene (reference sequence). The CDR3 loop reads CASSSETGLGESGNEQYF. The CDR3, as DNA: TGTGCCAGCAGCTCCGAGACCGGTCTCGGGGAGTCAGGAAACGAGCAGTACTTC.

This chain connects TRBV4-2 to TRBJ2-7, with 7 bases fitting TRBD2. This CDR3 has 17 residues. Germline assignment: CDR1 LGHNA and CDR2 YNFKEQ. V shed 1 base and J 3 bases; nucleotides not matched to a gene: 12. Here the CDR3 reads CASSQVLITGEGYEQYF. The CDR3 coding sequence is TGTGCCAGCAGCCAAGTTCTTATCACGGGGGAGGGCTACGAGCAGTACTTC.